This T cell receptor beta chain was documented in a study of blood T cell repertoires in COVID-19. Turning to the study itself: PBMCs, B-cell-depleted T cells, or T cells provided the cDNA or gDNA that made up the material.

This CDR3 is 14 amino acids long. The germline gives CDR1 SNHLY, CDR2 FYNNEI. Trimming left V 7 bases short and J 4 bases short, with 15 bases between. Per the original data handling: Amplified reference gene primers provided the basis for estimating nucleated cell counts. Here immunoSEQ multiplex PCR was the method, and the copy in TCRdb shows in-frame clones only, minus some. The V and J calls and the clone size are those of that table, but D and trimming were determined from the DNA. The data hold approximately 48,000 clones, with more than 80% observed a single time. The sample consisted of peripheral blood. This TCR came from a man between 60 and 75 years old with acute or convalescent COVID-19. The V gene is TRBV2, the J gene TRBJ2-3; TRBD2 might be the D (6 bases). Here the CDR3 reads CASKPGAGPDTQYF. The DNA for the CDR3 is TGTGCCAGCAAACCCGGCGCGGGACCAGATACGCAGTATTTT. The variable domain in full, completed from reference TRBV2 and TRBJ2-3, reads EPEVTQTPSHQVTQMGQEVILRCVPISNHLYFYWYRQILGQKVEFLVSFYNNEISEKSEIFDDQFSVERPDGSNFTLKIRSTKLEDSAMYFCASKPGAGPDTQYFGPGTRLTVL.